The clone carrying this T cell receptor beta chain was seen ten or more times. The antigen is not known. This record comes from a study of identical twins. Study-level findings and limits: Memory repertoires showed no such pattern, whereas abundant cord blood beta clonotypes carried fewer insertions. It was possible that invariant MAIT and iNKT cells partly confounded the zero-insertion analyses.

A universal primer binding site was introduced by template switching. The final cDNA contained unique molecular identifiers. MiXCR, run by TCRdb on the 5' RACE reads, gives a single entry per CDR3 protein. The sample carries some 900,000 distinct CDR3 sequences, 9% to 15% recorded once. This same sample was also taken into another study, of yellow fever vaccine responses in identical twins. That publication notes: Twins reportedly mounted vaccine T cell responses that seemed partly convergent, partly personalized.

Sequencing used PBMCs. This TCR was recovered from a woman under 30 in good health.

This chain's CDR3 is CASSPDGFPNEQFF. CDR3 nucleotide sequence: TGTGCCAGCAGCCCGGACGGATTTCCCAATGAGCAGTTCTTC. The V gene is TRBV7-9, the J gene TRBJ2-1, with D uncertain. Germline CDR1 and CDR2: SEHNR and FQNEAQ (reference sequence). The CDR3 contains 14 residues. The ends were cut back, 5 bases at V and 6 bases at J, with 14 bases in the middle.